This T cell receptor beta chain was captured in a study of memory CD4+ T cells and cytomegalovirus serostatus. V was trimmed by 5 bases and J by 4 bases, leaving 7 bases between them. The length of the CDR3 is 12 residues. CDR1 SEHNR and CDR2 FQNEAQ come from the germline V gene (reference sequence). The sort gate was single viable CD3+CD4+CD8-CD45RO+ cells for memory CD4+ T cells. After thawing, CD4+ T cells were positively selected. Study conclusions and caveats: Median bootstrapped AUC for CMV status was approximately 0.96 originally, around 0.91 US-trained.

The protocol was immunoSEQ multiplex PCR, while the TCRdb copy is restricted to in-frame clones and leaves out a portion. This repertoire shows about 61,000 clones, 60% to 85% found once; its top ten account for approximately 0.53%. Note on this clone: The antigen is undetermined.

Material for sequencing was memory CD4+ T cells from blood. The TCR sequence derives from an adult in good health and CMV-seronegative. Some clones in this sample may be carry-over from other donors' samples. This chain joins TRBV7-9 and TRBJ2-3; D may be TRBD2 (5 bases). In nucleotides, the CDR3 is TGTGCCAGCAGCGGAGGAGCAGATACGCAGTATTTT. It yields the protein CASSGGADTQYF.